The present T cell receptor beta chain was sequenced within a study of T cell responses to AZD1222 COVID-19 vaccine. Trimming stripped 3 bases from V and 0 bases from J, with 9 bases between. CDR1 is KGHSH, CDR2 LQKENI, per germline. The CDR3 totals 15 residues. Generated by immunoSEQ multiplex PCR, the TCRdb table keeps only in-frame clones and is missing some. The data show around 96,000 clones, around nine tenths seen once. The material sequenced was peripheral blood, taken 28 days after the second AZD1222 dose. The sequence was obtained from an adult who received the AZD1222 COVID-19 vaccine. The chain recombines TRBV18 with TRBJ2-1; D is perhaps TRBD2 (5 bases). The chain's CDR3 is CASSPLGSSYNEQFF. Here the CDR3 DNA reads TGTGCCAGCTCACCCCTAGGGAGCTCCTACAATGAGCAGTTCTTC.